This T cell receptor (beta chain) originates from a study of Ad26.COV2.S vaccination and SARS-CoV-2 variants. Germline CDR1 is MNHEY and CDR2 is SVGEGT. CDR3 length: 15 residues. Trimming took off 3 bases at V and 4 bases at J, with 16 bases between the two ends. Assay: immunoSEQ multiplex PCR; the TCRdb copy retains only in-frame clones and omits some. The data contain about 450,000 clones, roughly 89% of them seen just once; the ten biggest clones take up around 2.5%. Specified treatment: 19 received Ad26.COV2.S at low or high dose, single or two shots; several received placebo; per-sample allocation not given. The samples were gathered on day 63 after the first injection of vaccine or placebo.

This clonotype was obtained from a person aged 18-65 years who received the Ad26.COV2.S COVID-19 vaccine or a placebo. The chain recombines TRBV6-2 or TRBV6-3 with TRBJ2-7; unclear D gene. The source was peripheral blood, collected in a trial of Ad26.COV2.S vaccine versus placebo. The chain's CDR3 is CASSYSPDRAYEQYF. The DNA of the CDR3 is TGTGCCAGCAGTTATTCCCCGGACCGCGCTTACGAGCAGTACTTC.